This T cell receptor beta chain was sequenced for a study of graft-versus-host responses after intestinal transplantation. About the research overall: Among the recipients, transplants were multivisceral, liver-intestinal, or isolated intestinal. Each recipient received anti-thymocyte globulin induction, then tacrolimus and steroids for three to four years.

Study conclusions and caveats: Graft-donor T cell macrochimerism coincided with high graft-versus-host to host-versus-graft clonal ratios in allografts. GvH clone levels peaked in circulation, and this peak was associated with early post-transplant HvG declines.

The repertoire was sequenced with immunoSEQ multiplex PCR; TCRdb's copy has only in-frame clones and lacks some. The table shows tens of thousands of clones, with roughly 91% occurring only once. Points on this clone: As yet, its antigen is unknown.

Looked up from germline, CDR1 is MNHEY and CDR2 is SMNVEV (reference sequence). The CDR3 sequence is 14 residues long. The J segment lost 8 bases and the V segment lost 7 bases, leaving 13 bases of the junction unmatched. The clonotype originates from a human donor who received an intestinal transplant. The sample here was unstimulated CD8+ T cells sorted from spleen or lymph node cells, taken before intestinal transplant. The rearrangement uses TRBV27 and TRBJ1-2, with 7 bases aligning to TRBD1. As DNA, the CDR3 is TGTGCCAGCACCCCACAGGGGCGCAAAGGCGGCTACACCTTC. Its translation is CASTPQGRKGGYTF.